This T cell receptor (beta chain) appears in the sequencing data of a study of T cells after yellow fever vaccination. Per the germline V gene, CDR1 is LGHDT and CDR2 is YNNKEL (reference sequence). The CDR3 is 18 residues long. Unmatched junction bases numbered 8, after V lost 0 bases and J lost 2 bases. TCR cDNA, made by 5'RACE template switching, carried an added universal primer site and UMIs. In TCRdb, the 5' RACE reads were re-called with MiXCR into one record per CDR3 protein. The sample contains roughly 310,000 distinct CDR3 sequences, roughly 8.7% of which appear only once. The clonotype comes from a man aged 18 to 29 who received the YFV17D yellow fever vaccine. V and J are TRBV3-1 and TRBJ2-2; 8 positions agree with TRBD1. Sequencing used PBMCs, obtained on the day of the first yellow fever vaccination. CDR3 nucleotides: TGTGCCAGCAGCCAAGACTGGACCGGGACAGGAAACACCGGGGAGCTGTTTTTT. This translates into CASSQDWTGTGNTGELFF.